This TCR beta chain was retrieved from a study of cytomegalovirus exposure and HLA in healthy donors. Study-wide points: Prior analysis indicated that the majority of TCR beta V segments exhibited productivity approximately 87% or approximately 30% of the time.

On this clone itself: Antigen specificity is unknown.

The CDR3 spans 14 residues. V was pared by 0 bases and J by 7 bases, with 12 bases between. The germline V gene encodes CDR1 PRHDT and CDR2 FYEKMQ (reference sequence). The PCR had 60 Vbeta and 13 Jbeta primers. Here immunoSEQ multiplex PCR was the method, and the copy in TCRdb shows in-frame clones only, minus some. This table holds about 130,000 clones, just under 80% found once. The genes are TRBV13 and TRBJ1-2; D unresolved. The sequenced material came from PBMCs. The origin of this receptor is a man aged 30 to 39 in good health and CMV-seronegative. DNA of the CDR3: TGTGCCAGCAGCTTAGGTGGGCCACCTGGTGGCTACACCTTC. It specifies CASSLGGPPGGYTF.